This T cell receptor beta chain was documented in a study of blood T cell repertoires in COVID-19. Whole-study context: The United States, Italy and Spain provided the acute and convalescent COVID-19 samples. T cells, B-cell-depleted T cells, or PBMCs provided the cDNA or gDNA that served as material.

There are a few counts of this clone. Authors' data handling: Reference gene primer amplification gave nucleated cell count estimates. Using immunoSEQ multiplex PCR, the repertoire was profiled, and TCRdb retains in-frame clones only, with some absent. The V and J calls and clone size are taken from that table; D and trimming were inferred from the DNA. The sample records tens of thousands of clones, 70% to 85% being singletons. The germline CDR1 and CDR2 sequences are SNHLY and FYNNEI. The CDR3 is 12 amino acids. Trimming shortened V by 8 bases and J by 1 base, and 8 bases separated the two germline ends.

Sequencing input: peripheral blood. The sequence was collected from a woman aged 55-69 years with acute or convalescent COVID-19. The chain uses TRBV2 and TRBJ2-5; D ambiguous. This chain's CDR3 is CASGLFQETQYF. The CDR3 DNA reads TGTGCCAGCGGGCTCTTCCAAGAGACCCAGTACTTC.